The subject of this entry is one TCR beta chain. The antigen is unknown. The sample holds other DNA sequences that translate to the same CDR3. This entry is derived from a study of shared clonotypes between healthy human individuals. For the study at large: Per-donor plates numbered three CD4 naive, three CD4 memory, two CD8 naive and one CD8 memory. Study-wide results and caveats: The study found roughly 5% of naive CD4 clonotypes shared across several donors. Although depth was large, rarefaction showed that sequencing of the sorted subsets was incomplete.

TCRdb's copy holds only in-frame clones and misses some; the assay was immunoSEQ multiplex PCR. This table has 2 million to 2.5 million clones, around 95% appearing once. V lost 4 bases to trimming and J lost 0 bases, with 13 bases between them. The germline V gene has CDR1 SGHRS and CDR2 YFSETQ. The CDR3 is 15 amino acids. Donors had no recently reported acute infections or vaccinations and were HIV-negative. The sample was naive CD4+ T cells sorted from blood. Subset here: CD45RA+ positively selected. The sequence came from a man aged 18-30 years in good health. This rearrangement joins TRBV5-1 to TRBJ1-1, with D maybe TRBD1 (5 bases). As DNA, the CDR3 is TGCGCCAGCAGCCCACAAACGGGGGTGAACACTGAAGCTTTCTTT. It translates to CASSPQTGVNTEAFF.